This TCR beta chain was profiled in a study of blood T cell repertoires in COVID-19. The V gene lost 2 bases and the J gene lost 9 bases, with 15 bases spanning the gap. The CDR3 has 15 amino acids. Per germline, CDR1 SGHKS and CDR2 YYEKEE (reference sequence). The table came from immunoSEQ multiplex PCR; TCRdb's copy has only in-frame clones and leaves some out. The sample yields approximately 250,000 clones, around 84% seen once. V usage is TRBV5-5 and J usage is TRBJ1-6; a weak D match, TRBD1 (6 bases). The sample comprised peripheral blood. The TCR comes from a woman aged 40 to 50 who had recovered from COVID-19. CDR3 nucleotides: TGTGCCAGCAGCTTTAACAGGGCGGGCAGTTCACCCCTCCACTTT. Protein product: CASSFNRAGSSPLHF.